The clone carrying this T cell receptor beta chain appeared a few times. The antigen is not known. Trimming stripped 5 bases from V and 0 bases from J, with 20 bases between. This CDR3 has 17 amino acids. Germline V gene data show CDR1 as SGHVS and CDR2 as FNYEAQ. This table comes from immunoSEQ multiplex PCR, and its TCRdb copy is limited to in-frame clones, with some not included. The table lists some 140,000 clones, 80% to 90% of them singletons. The data belong to a study of cytomegalovirus exposure and HLA in healthy donors. The wider study: Later analysis reported that the approximately 120 validation repertoires shared the platform of the approximately 670 first-cohort repertoires.

General study points: Confirmation in vitro established that three CMV-associated chains were specific for CMV antigens. Rare sequences made up most TCRs, while some public TCRs were found in many donors. Associated with cytomegalovirus, according to the listing, were approximately 160 TCR beta chains.

The J gene is TRBJ2-7, the V gene TRBV7-6, with a weak D call TRBD2 (5 bases). Sequenced: PBMCs. This clonotype was obtained from a man between 18 and 35 years old in good health and CMV-seronegative. CDR3 loop: CASSPYVGSGSSYEQYF. CDR3 nucleotide sequence: TGTGCCAGCAGCCCCTATGTGGGGAGTGGGAGCTCCTACGAGCAGTACTTC.